This T cell receptor (beta chain) comes out of a study of blood T cells in healthy people across ages. Through a sample-barcoded 5' primer and a J-beta primer mix, a second PCR was run for roughly 7 to 11 cycles. Every cDNA was tagged by a template-switch adaptor with 12 random nucleotides. TCRdb redid the calling of the 5' RACE reads with MiXCR, one entry per CDR3 protein. The sample lists approximately 800,000 distinct CDR3 sequences, 62% seen once, with roughly 26% in the top ten. Germline CDR1 SNHLY, CDR2 FYNNEI. The CDR3 loop spans 14 amino acids. The V end lost 2 bases, the J end lost 5 bases, and 10 bases lay between the germline ends.

The receptor comes from a young man in good health. The chain has TRBV2 and TRBJ1-5; D may be TRBD1 (6 bases). The specimen sequenced was blood. The CDR3 bases are TGTGCCAGCAGTGAAACAGGGACGTATCAGCCCCAGCATTTT. Amino acids: CASSETGTYQPQHF.